Listed here are 20 T cell receptor beta chains from one sample, sequenced in a study of beta chain features in type 1 diabetes. These receptors are not linked to any known antigen. Expressed TCRB transcripts were sequenced, since all the RNA that had been isolated was reverse transcribed. Profiling relied on immunoSEQ multiplex PCR, and the TCRdb table lists in-frame clones only, not all of them. The repertoire consists of about 160,000 clones, with around 63% occurring once and the leading ten covering around 0.096%. Notes on the study in general: Moderate but significant shortening of TCRB CDR3s was recorded in all four CD4+ subsets from Type 1 diabetes patients.

Sequencing input: naive CD4+ T cells from blood. These receptors were taken from a man younger than 40 with type 1 diabetes.

V is TRBV11-2 and J is TRBJ1-1; D might be TRBD1 (6 bases). CDR1 and CDR2 (germline): SGHAT, FQNNGV. The CDR3 covers 14 residues. V was trimmed by 2 bases and J by 1 base, leaving 8 bases between them. The CDR3 DNA sequence: TGTGCCAGCAGCTTACAGGGGACGAACACTGAAGCTTTCTTT. Residues: CASSLQGTNTEAFF.

J is TRBJ2-4 and V is TRBV30, with TRBD1 identical over 9 bases. The V and J ends lost 5 bases and 9 bases, in that order; junction bases with no gene match: 11. Germline-derived CDR1 and CDR2 are GTSNPN and SVGIG (reference sequence). The CDR3 length is 14 residues. The CDR3: CAWCLKDRGGIQYF. CDR3 nucleotide sequence: TGTGCCTGGTGCCTTAAGGACAGGGGAGGCATTCAGTACTTC.

The chain carries TRBV4-3 and TRBJ2-5; TRBD1 matches at 9 bases. Looked up from germline, CDR1 is LGHNA and CDR2 is YSLEER. With V trimmed by 0 bases and J by 6 bases, 11 bases remained unmatched. The CDR3 spans 17 residues. CDR3 sequence: CASSQERSGQGHQTQYF. CDR3 in DNA: TGCGCCAGCAGCCAAGAAAGAAGTGGACAGGGGCACCAGACCCAGTACTTC.

Concerning this clone itself: The same CDR3 arises from other DNA sequences in this sample as well. The J gene is TRBJ2-3, the V gene TRBV7-2; TRBD1 matches at 10 bases. Losses at the gene ends were 3 bases for V and 1 base for J; bases not matched to a gene: 4. The V gene's germline CDR1 is SGHTA and CDR2 FQGNSA. The CDR3 has 16 amino acids. In nucleotides, the CDR3 is TGTGCCAGCAGCTTGGCCGGGACAGGGGGCACAGATACGCAGTATTTT. Its translation is CASSLAGTGGTDTQYF.

CDR3 in amino acids: CASSTGQEKLFF. Written as DNA, the CDR3 is TGTGCCAGCAGCACCGGACAGGAAAAACTGTTTTTT. J is TRBJ1-4 and V is TRBV28, with a weak D call TRBD1 (6 bases). The germline V gene has CDR1 MDHEN and CDR2 SYDVKM. The CDR3 runs to 12 residues. The ends were cut back, 6 bases at V and 8 bases at J, with 10 bases in the middle.

This clone appeared a few times. This chain links TRBV4-3 with TRBJ2-1; 7 bases match TRBD1. The V segment lost 0 bases and the J segment 4 bases; nucleotides outside the gene matches: 6. The V gene's germline CDR1 is LGHNA and CDR2 YSLEER. The length of the CDR3 is 16 residues. CDR3 region: CASSQETGPSYNEQFF. Here the CDR3 DNA reads TGCGCCAGCAGCCAAGAGACAGGGCCCTCGTACAATGAGCAGTTCTTC.

This chain connects TRBV4-3 to TRBJ2-2, with D possibly TRBD1 on 5 matching bases. The germline gives CDR1 LGHNA, CDR2 YSLEER. Between the trimmed V and J ends, which lost 3 bases and 6 bases, there was a span of 11 bases. There are 14 residues in the CDR3. CDR3 nucleotides: TGCGCCAGCAGCCAGCCTCAGGGTGCCGGGGAGCTGTTTTTT. It yields the protein CASSQPQGAGELFF.

The CDR3: CASSPRTGGAYEQYF. The DNA of the CDR3 is TGCGCCAGCAGCCCCCGGACAGGGGGCGCCTACGAGCAGTACTTC. This chain connects TRBV5-1 to TRBJ2-7; 11 bases align to TRBD1. CDR3 length: 15 residues. The junction had 5 bases not matched to a gene; V was cut back by 4 bases and J by 2 bases. In germline, CDR1 is SGHRS, CDR2 YFSETQ.

This clone was detected only a few times. This chain uses TRBV7-2 with TRBJ2-3, with no clear D. Per germline, CDR1 SGHTA and CDR2 FQGNSA. CDR3 size: 15 residues. Trimming removed 7 bases at V and 5 bases at J, with 19 bases between. In DNA, the CDR3 is TGTGCCAGCATTCCCCAGCCGGGTTTCGGAGATACGCAGTATTTT. As protein: CASIPQPGFGDTQYF.

This clone turned up a few times. The chain employs TRBV4-3 and TRBJ2-7; perhaps TRBD1 as D (6 bases). The CDR3 has 14 amino acids. The ends were cut back, 0 bases at V and 7 bases at J, with 13 bases in the middle. The germline V gene encodes CDR1 LGHNA and CDR2 YSLEER. The CDR3 sequence is CASSQDHRVGEQYF. CDR3 coding DNA: TGCGCCAGCAGCCAAGATCACAGGGTCGGAGAGCAGTACTTC.

This chain uses TRBV1 with TRBJ2-7; the D segment call TRBD2 is taken from the table without a DNA check. TRBV1 is annotated as a pseudogene. The CDR3 contains 16 residues. This CDR3 reads CTSSHPPSDGIDEQYF. CDR3 in DNA: TGCACCAGCAGCCATCCCCCGAGCGACGGGATTGACGAGCAGTACTTC.

V and J are TRBV29-1 and TRBJ2-1; 10 bases are shared with TRBD2. Trimming took 3 bases from V and 3 from J; bases not matched to a gene: 2. CDR1 and CDR2 (germline): SQVTM, ANQGSEA. CDR3 length: 14 residues. The CDR3: CSVDGLAVYNEQFF. In nucleotides, the CDR3 is TGCAGCGTTGATGGACTAGCGGTCTACAATGAGCAGTTCTTC.

The chain combines TRBV2 with TRBJ1-1, with D tentatively TRBD1 (6 bases). CDR1 and CDR2 (germline): SNHLY, FYNNEI. This CDR3 region has 12 residues. Trimming cost V 11 bases and J 4 bases, with 14 bases left between them. CDR3 residues: CAEAGDGTEAFF. Here the CDR3 DNA reads TGTGCCGAGGCAGGGGACGGCACTGAAGCTTTCTTT.

The chain employs TRBV5-6 and TRBJ2-7; tentative D call: TRBD1 (5 bases). Germline CDR1 and CDR2: SGHDT and YYEEEE. The CDR3 covers 14 residues. V was shortened by 2 bases and J by 5 bases, with 14 bases between the two germline ends. The CDR3 sequence: CASSLTPGLDEQYF. The CDR3 DNA reads as TGTGCCAGCAGCTTAACTCCAGGGCTGGACGAGCAGTACTTC.

The genes are TRBV15 and TRBJ2-7; possibly TRBD2 for D (5 bases). The CDR3 contains 14 residues. V was clipped by 1 base and J by 0 bases, with 7 bases between them. The germline gives CDR1 LNHNV, CDR2 YYDKDF (reference sequence). CDR3 DNA: TGTGCCACCAGCAGAGCGGGAAGCTCCTACGAGCAGTACTTC. This sequence encodes CATSRAGSSYEQYF. Using reference TRBV15 and TRBJ2-7 for the parts outside the CDR3, the full variable domain is DAMVIQNPRYQVTQFGKPVTLSCSQTLNHNVMYWYQQKSSQAPKLLFHYYDKDFNNEADTPDNFQSRRPNTSFCFLDIRSPGLGDTAMYLCATSRAGSSYEQYFGPGTRLTVT.

This rearrangement joins TRBV7-9 to TRBJ2-7; D call uncertain. Between the trimmed V and J ends, which lost 1 base and 2 bases, there was a span of 9 bases. Germline-derived CDR1 and CDR2 are SEHNR and FQNEAQ (reference sequence). The CDR3 is made up of 14 amino acids. CDR3 coding DNA: TGTGCCAGCAGCTTAGTGGGTTTAACCTACGAGCAGTACTTC. Translating it yields CASSLVGLTYEQYF.

The chain has TRBV5-4 and TRBJ2-6; D remains unclear. This CDR3 has 16 amino acids. V was clipped by 3 bases and J by 4 bases, with 14 bases between them. Germline V gene lookup returns CDR1 SGHNT and CDR2 YYREEE (reference sequence). Written as DNA, the CDR3 is TGTGCCAGCAGCTCCGGACCCTTCCAAGGGGCCAACGTCCTGACTTTC. Protein product: CASSSGPFQGANVLTF. The full variable domain, in which reference TRBV5-4 and TRBJ2-6 provide the parts outside the CDR3, is ETGVTQSPTHLIKTRGQQVTLRCSSQSGHNTVSWYQQALGQGPQFIFQYYREEENGRGNFPPRFSGLQFPNYSSELNVNALELDDSALYLCASSSGPFQGANVLTFGAGSRLTVL.

This clone was seen only a few times. This chain joins TRBV7-2 and TRBJ2-1, with TRBD2 matching 7 bases. Per germline, CDR1 SGHTA and CDR2 FQGNSA. V lost 6 bases and J lost 7; bases outside the gene matches: 6. The CDR3 extends over 13 amino acids. CDR3 bases: TGTGCCAGCAGGGGACTAATAGAGAATGAGCAGTTCTTC. Encoded protein: CASRGLIENEQFF.

This chain connects TRBV11-2 to TRBJ1-1; a weak D match, TRBD1 (6 bases). V was clipped by 1 base and J by 0 bases, with 9 bases between them. Germline V gene sequence: CDR1 SGHAT, CDR2 FQNNGV. CDR3 size: 15 residues. CDR3 loop: CASSLVGQMNTEAFF. The CDR3 DNA reads TGTGCCAGCAGCTTAGTCGGACAGATGAACACTGAAGCTTTCTTT.

V gene TRBV5-1 combines with J gene TRBJ2-3; D might be TRBD2 (6 bases). The CDR3 has 15 amino acids. V lost 4 bases to trimming and J lost 2 bases, with 14 bases between them. Looked up from germline, CDR1 is SGHRS and CDR2 is YFSETQ. The DNA of the CDR3 is TGCGCCAGCAGCCGGCAGGAGGGTGACACAGATACGCAGTATTTT. Amino acids: CASSRQEGDTDTQYF.